Detailed here is one TCR beta chain. V gave up 3 bases and J gave up 9 bases, with 12 bases separating them. This CDR3 spans 11 amino acids. Germline V gene lookup returns CDR1 GTSNPN and CDR2 SVGIG (reference sequence). The sample belongs to a study of blood T cell repertoires in COVID-19. Study in general: Spain, Italy and the United States supplied samples that represented acute and convalescent COVID-19.

The authors' processing: Using reference gene primer amplification, nucleated cell counts were estimated. Measured with immunoSEQ multiplex PCR; TCRdb has only the in-frame clones, and not every one. V and J calls and clone size follow that table, whereas D and trimming were derived from the DNA. This repertoire shows tens of thousands of clones, about nine tenths found once; its top ten account for around 29%. The sequence came from an elderly woman with active or convalescent COVID-19. The chain has TRBV30 and TRBJ2-7; D gene ambiguous. Sequences were obtained from peripheral blood. CDR3 sequence reads: CAWSHRLGQYF. Written as DNA, the CDR3 is TGTGCCTGGAGCCACCGCCTAGGGCAGTACTTC.